Each of the 23 T cell receptor beta chains below was sequenced from the same sample in a study of Graves' ophthalmopathy and Graves' hyperthyroidism. Amplification from RNA transcripts yielded the TCR beta CDR3 regions. RT-PCR was first run with HTBI primers, then multiplex PCR in a second round. TCRdb reprocessed the multiplex PCR reads with MiXCR, giving one entry per CDR3 protein. The table shows about 740,000 distinct CDR3 sequences, with 40% occurring only once. Sample: peripheral blood. The receptor set was obtained from an adult man with Graves' ophthalmopathy.

Comments on this clonotype: This sequence may be a read error, since a much larger clone differs from it by one base. The V call is TRBV15, the J call TRBJ1-4; D is unresolved. The CDR3 has 15 residues. Germline V gives CDR1 LNHNV, CDR2 YYDKDF (reference sequence). The DNA for the CDR3 is TGTGCCACCAGCACACCGGGAACAACTAATGAAAAACTGCTTTTT. Its protein is CATSTPGTTNEKLLF. The variable domain in full, completed from reference TRBV15 and TRBJ1-4, reads DAMVIQNPRYQVTQFGKPVTLSCSQTLNHNVMYWYQQKSSQAPKLLFHYYDKDFNNEADTPDNFQSRRPNTSFCFLDIRSPGLGDTAMYLCATSTPGTTNEKLLFGSGTQLSVL.

Regarding this clonotype: The junction differs from germline at one of its ends, possibly a read error. The chain carries TRBV10-3 and TRBJ2-7, with 13 bases identical to TRBD2. The length of the CDR3 is 17 residues. In germline, CDR1 is ENHRY, CDR2 SYGVKD. The CDR3 loop reads CASSSVTSGGSHYEQYF. CDR3 nucleotides: TGTGCCAGCAGTTCCGTGACTAGCGGGGGGTCTCACTACGAGCAGTACTTC.

The chain combines TRBV20-1 with TRBJ2-3; D is uncertain. Germline CDR1 DFQATT, CDR2 SNEGSKA (reference sequence). V was cut by 3 bases and J by 2 bases, with 15 bases left in between. The CDR3 consists of 15 residues. DNA for the CDR3: TGCAGTGCTAGGACGGCCCGGGCTTCCACAGATACGCAGTATTTT. This encodes CSARTARASTDTQYF.

The genes are TRBV20-1 and TRBJ1-3; D remains unclear. V was clipped by 0 bases and J by 2 bases, with 8 bases between them. Germline V CDR1 and CDR2: DFQATT, SNEGSKA (reference sequence). CDR3 length equals 14 residues. The CDR3 DNA reads TGCAGTGCTAGAGATCAAGTAACTGGAAACACCATATATTTT. As protein: CSARDQVTGNTIYF.

This clonotype has just a few counts. The V gene is TRBV7-2, the J gene TRBJ2-7; D might be TRBD2 (7 bases). Germline loops: CDR1 SGHTA, CDR2 FQGNSA. Trimming removed 0 bases from V and 0 bases from J, with 15 bases in between. CDR3 length: 17 amino acids. This CDR3 reads CASSLAGGGGSSYEQYF. As DNA, the CDR3 is TGTGCCAGCAGCTTAGCAGGGGGGGGCGGGAGCTCCTACGAGCAGTACTTC.

This clonotype was seen just once. The rearrangement links TRBV10-3 to TRBJ1-6, with 7 positions matching TRBD1. V was pared by 5 bases and J by 8 bases, with 9 bases of the junction left unmatched. This CDR3 comprises 15 residues. Looked up from germline, CDR1 is ENHRY and CDR2 is SYGVKD. The CDR3 DNA sequence: TGTGCCATCAGTTACAGTTCGACAGGGTATTCACCCCTCCACTTT. Its protein product is CAISYSSTGYSPLHF.

The genes are TRBV10-3 and TRBJ2-3, with 10 bases aligning to TRBD1. Germline V lookup: CDR1 ENHRY, CDR2 SYGVKD. The CDR3 sequence is 14 residues long. The V and J ends lost 6 bases and 1 base, in that order; junction bases with no gene match: 1. This CDR3 is CAIRGTGGTDTQYF. The CDR3 region has the DNA TGTGCCATCAGAGGGACAGGGGGCACAGATACGCAGTATTTT.

The chain employs TRBV7-2 and TRBJ2-7, with D hard to call. The CDR3 is made up of 15 amino acids. Looked up from germline, CDR1 is SGHTA and CDR2 is FQGNSA. V lost 8 bases to trimming and J lost 6 bases, with 23 bases between them. CDR3 DNA: TGTGCCAGCTCACCACCGGTTGGTCAGCCCGTCGAGCAGTACTTC. This encodes CASSPPVGQPVEQYF.

J is TRBJ1-2 and V is TRBV5-1; the D is unclear. From germline, CDR1 is SGHRS and CDR2 YFSETQ. Trimming pared 0 bases from V and 5 bases from J, leaving 8 bases between. This CDR3 region has 13 residues. The CDR3 region is CASSLGGKYGYTF. The CDR3 nucleotides read TGCGCCAGCAGCTTGGGAGGGAAGTATGGCTACACCTTC. The variable domain in full, completed from reference TRBV5-1 and TRBJ1-2, reads KAGVTQTPRYLIKTRGQQVTLSCSPISGHRSVSWYQQTPGQGLQFLFEYFSETQRNKGNFPGRFSGRQFSNSRSEMNVSTLELGDSALYLCASSLGGKYGYTFGSGTRLTVV.

Only a few counts were recorded for this clonotype. An end of the junction does not agree with germline; a read error may underlie this. The chain carries TRBV10-3 and TRBJ1-1; D perhaps matches TRBD1 (6 bases). CDR1 ENHRY and CDR2 SYGVKD come from the germline V gene. The CDR3 extends over 14 amino acids. The CDR3 is CASSNTGGLTEAFF. In nucleotides, the CDR3 is TGTGCCAGCAGTAACACGGGGGGGCTGACTGAAGCTTTCTTT.

The CDR3 bases are TGTGCCAGCAGCGGGGACAGGACCTACGAGCAGTACTTC. It codes for CASSGDRTYEQYF. This sequence joins TRBV4-2 and TRBJ2-7; 8 bases line up with TRBD1. CDR3 length equals 13 residues. CDR1 and CDR2 from the germline V gene are LGHNA and YNFKEQ. V was pared by 5 bases and J by 2 bases, with 2 bases of the junction left unmatched.

The chain uses TRBV20-1 and TRBJ2-7; tentatively, D is TRBD2 (6 bases). Trimming removed 0 bases at V and 4 bases at J, with 16 bases between. This CDR3 has 15 amino acids. Germline V gene sequence: CDR1 DFQATT, CDR2 SNEGSKA (reference sequence). The CDR3 DNA follows: TGCAGTGCTAGAGATGTAAGCGCCGCGGGGTACGAGCAGTACTTC. Amino acid sequence: CSARDVSAAGYEQYF.

The J gene is TRBJ1-4, the V gene TRBV9, with 7 bases aligning to TRBD1. The CDR3 extends over 15 amino acids. J gave up 7 bases and V 2 bases, and 8 bases lay outside the gene matches. Germline-derived CDR1 and CDR2 are SGDLS and YYNGEE. CDR3 amino acids: CASSVTQGVGEKLFF. As DNA, the CDR3 is TGTGCCAGCAGCGTTACCCAGGGGGTCGGTGAAAAACTGTTTTTT.

This clonotype has a handful of counts. The chain carries TRBV7-2 and TRBJ2-7; 9 bases are shared with TRBD2. V dropped 2 bases and J dropped 7; count of bases not matched to a gene: 15. The CDR3 extends over 17 amino acids. Germline V gene data show CDR1 as SGHTA and CDR2 as FQGNSA. The CDR3: CASSLSGSGSRPWEQYF. The CDR3 bases are TGTGCCAGCAGCTTAAGCGGTAGCGGGAGTCGGCCCTGGGAGCAGTACTTC. The complete variable domain, with remaining parts taken from reference TRBV7-2 and TRBJ2-7, reads GAGVSQSPSNKVTEKGKDVELRCDPISGHTALYWYRQSLGQGLEFLIYFQGNSAPDKSGLPSDRFSAERTGGSVSTLTIQRTQQEDSAVYLCASSLSGSGSRPWEQYFGPGTRLTVT.

This clonotype has ten or more counts. This chain joins TRBV29-1 and TRBJ1-2; no clear D gene. The germline CDR1 and CDR2 sequences are SQVTM and ANQGSEA. The CDR3 sequence is 11 residues long. Trimming took off 3 bases at V and 8 bases at J, with 10 bases between the two ends. Written as DNA, the CDR3 is TGCAGCGTTGACGACCGGCGGGGCTACACCTTC. Translation gives CSVDDRRGYTF.

This clonotype occurred many times. The V and J genes are TRBV24-1 and TRBJ2-2; 8 positions agree with TRBD2. The CDR3 totals 16 residues. Germline loops: CDR1 KGHDR, CDR2 SFDVKD. The junction had 3 bases not matched to a gene; V was cut back by 2 bases and J by 2 bases. The CDR3: CATSDSSGRNTGELFF. The CDR3 DNA reads as TGTGCCACCAGTGATTCAAGCGGGAGAAACACCGGGGAGCTGTTTTTT.

Only a few counts were recorded for this clonotype. CDR3 in DNA: TGTGCCAGCAGTTACTCGGGGGGGCTCAGTCTGTACCAAGAGACCCAGTACTTC. As protein: CASSYSGGLSLYQETQYF. This sequence joins TRBV2 and TRBJ2-5; 8 nucleotides agree with TRBD2. From germline, CDR1 is SNHLY and CDR2 FYNNEI. This CDR3 region has 18 residues. V shed 5 bases and J 0 bases; nucleotides not matched to a gene: 14.

The chain has TRBV9 and TRBJ2-7, with 16 bases aligning to TRBD2. From germline, CDR1 is SGDLS and CDR2 YYNGEE. Trimming removed 4 bases from V and 5 bases from J; junction bases left unmatched: 9. The CDR3 has 17 residues. The CDR3 nucleotides are TGTGCCAGCAGCCCGGGACTAGCGGGAGGGCCAAGCGACGAGCAGTACTTC. Encoded protein: CASSPGLAGGPSDEQYF.

The V and J genes are TRBV7-9 and TRBJ1-1; no clear D. The CDR3 is 16 amino acids. V was pared by 5 bases and J by 0 bases, with 16 bases between. The germline CDR1 and CDR2 sequences are SEHNR and FQNEAQ (reference sequence). The chain's CDR3 is CASSPGALGMNTEAFF. The CDR3 region has the DNA TGTGCCAGCAGCCCCGGAGCTCTAGGCATGAACACTGAAGCTTTCTTT. The whole variable domain, remainder taken from reference TRBV7-9 and TRBJ1-1, is DTGVSQNPRHKITKRGQNVTFRCDPISEHNRLYWYRQTLGQGPEFLTYFQNEAQLEKSRLLSDRFSAERPKGSFSTLEIQRTEQGDSAMYLCASSPGALGMNTEAFFGQGTRLTVV.

The rearrangement uses TRBV2 and TRBJ1-6; 7 bases agree with TRBD1. The CDR3 extends over 13 amino acids. Germline values: CDR1 SNHLY, CDR2 FYNNEI. Trimming removed 5 bases from V and 11 bases from J; junction bases left unmatched: 6. Written as DNA, the CDR3 is TGTGCCAGCAGTCCGGGACAGCAGACACCCCTCCACTTT. Protein: CASSPGQQTPLHF.

The J gene is TRBJ1-1, the V gene TRBV7-2; D unresolved. Trimming pared 6 bases from V and 5 bases from J, leaving 16 bases between. Germline CDR1 SGHTA, CDR2 FQGNSA. The CDR3 contains 14 residues. The CDR3 is CASSYVQSGTEAFF. The CDR3 nucleotides read TGTGCCAGCAGTTACGTCCAATCTGGAACTGAAGCTTTCTTT.

The chain links TRBV2 to TRBJ2-7; 9 nucleotides align to TRBD1. Germline assignment: CDR1 SNHLY and CDR2 FYNNEI. V lost 5 bases, J lost 1 base, and 6 bases stayed unmatched. CDR3 size: 15 residues. CDR3 in DNA: TGTGCCAGCAGTCCCCGGGACAGGGTATCCTACGAGCAGTACTTC. The encoded protein is CASSPRDRVSYEQYF.

J is TRBJ2-7 and V is TRBV20-1; D is possibly TRBD1 (5 bases). From germline, CDR1 is DFQATT and CDR2 SNEGSKA (reference sequence). This CDR3 spans 11 amino acids. V lost 4 bases and J lost 6, with 10 bases in between. DNA for the CDR3: TGCAGTGCTAAACAGGCGTGCGAGCAGTACTTC. This translates into CSAKQACEQYF.